These 25 T cell receptor beta chains share one sample of origin, sequenced in a study of T cells in Graves' hyperthyroidism and ophthalmopathy (dated by TCRdb to between 2018 and 2021). Libraries came from multiplex PCR. For sequencing, an Illumina HiSeq 2000 was employed. TCR beta CDR3 regions were amplified from RNA transcripts. A first-round RT-PCR of the TCR CDR3 used the HTBI primer set with the Qiagen OneStep RT-PCR kit. TCRdb took the public reads, trimmed them with fastp at Q25, ran MiXCR for clone calling and kept in-frame beta chains. For every CDR3 protein sequence, its rows merge into one entry that carries the most common genes and DNA. A total of 340,000 or so distinct CDR3 sequences appear in this sample, roughly 23% of them only once. The ten largest clonotypes hold 50% of the sample. The sequencing input was blood. These TCRs come from a woman aged 45-65 years with Graves' hyperthyroidism.

This rearrangement joins TRBV4-2 to TRBJ2-2; D not resolved. Germline assignment: CDR1 LGHNA and CDR2 YNFKEQ. CDR3 length: 14 residues. V was pared by 1 base and J by 2 bases, with 5 bases between. CDR3 region: CASSQVGNTGELFF. In nucleotides, the CDR3 is TGTGCCAGCAGCCAAGTAGGAAACACCGGGGAGCTGTTTTTT.

The chain employs TRBV20-1 and TRBJ1-5; 9 nucleotides line up with TRBD1. The V gene's germline CDR1 is DFQATT and CDR2 SNEGSKA (reference sequence). The CDR3 has 13 residues. The V and J ends lost 1 base and 6 bases, in that order; junction bases with no gene match: 1. This chain's CDR3 is CSARGTGVQPQHF. The DNA of the CDR3 is TGCAGTGCTAGAGGGACAGGGGTTCAGCCCCAGCATTTT.

V and J are TRBV29-1 and TRBJ2-5; possibly TRBD2 for D (5 bases). CDR3 length: 12 residues. Germline V lookup: CDR1 SQVTM, CDR2 ANQGSEA. V lost 4 bases and J 5 bases, leaving 11 bases between the germline ends. The CDR3 bases are TGCAGCGTTGGGCCGAGGGCGGAGACCCAGTACTTC. Residues: CSVGPRAETQYF.

A word on this clonotype: A much bigger clone sits one base away, suggesting this may be a read error. The chain employs TRBV29-1 and TRBJ2-7; 7 bases are shared with TRBD2. The CDR3 extends over 13 amino acids. Germline CDR1 SQVTM, CDR2 ANQGSEA. Unmatched junction bases numbered 8, after V lost 7 bases and J lost 2 bases. Here the CDR3 reads CSAGWGGTYEQYF. The CDR3 DNA follows: TGCAGCGCTGGTTGGGGGGGTACCTACGAGCAGTACTTC.

The gene calls are TRBV28 and TRBJ2-5; TRBD1 aligns across 7 bases. Germline values: CDR1 MDHEN, CDR2 SYDVKM. With 4 bases clipped from V and 4 bases from J, the junction kept 6 bases outside the gene matches. This CDR3 spans 14 amino acids. The CDR3 DNA sequence: TGTGCCAGCAGTTCAGCCGGGACAGCAGAGACCCAGTACTTC. Translating it yields CASSSAGTAETQYF.

Ten or more counts support this clonotype. The chain has TRBV12-3 or TRBV12-4 and TRBJ1-2, with 10 bases lining up with TRBD1. After removal of 6 bases from V and 8 bases from J, the junction contained 15 bases not matched to a gene. The CDR3 consists of 16 residues. DNA of the CDR3: TGTGCCAGCAGCCGCCCGGCTCCGGGACAGGGGAACGGCTACACCTTC. It encodes CASSRPAPGQGNGYTF.

This chain connects TRBV5-1 to TRBJ2-7, with D perhaps matching TRBD2 (6 bases). The CDR3 runs to 15 residues. V dropped 3 bases and J dropped 5 bases, with 18 bases sitting between them. The V gene's germline CDR1 is SGHRS and CDR2 YFSETQ. The chain's CDR3 is CASSSSTGGGDEQYF. CDR3 nucleotides: TGCGCCAGCAGCTCGTCAACCGGGGGAGGCGACGAGCAGTACTTC.

V is TRBV12-5 and J is TRBJ2-7; possible D gene TRBD2, 6 bases. In germline, CDR1 is LGHNT, CDR2 FRNRAP. V was clipped by 2 bases and J by 1 base, with 12 bases between them. This CDR3 comprises 15 residues. CDR3 sequence: CASGLLKGLSYEQYF. Here the CDR3 DNA reads TGTGCTAGTGGTTTGCTCAAGGGACTTTCCTACGAGCAGTACTTC.

This clonotype was seen ten or more times. The chain joins TRBV28 to TRBJ2-7; 8 bases agree with TRBD2. V dropped 7 bases and J dropped 6; count of bases not matched to a gene: 14. In germline, CDR1 is MDHEN, CDR2 SYDVKM. This CDR3 comprises 15 residues. The DNA for the CDR3 is TGTGCCAGCACCCATAGCGGGATAAATGGGGGCGAGCAGTACTTC. As protein: CASTHSGINGGEQYF. Full variable domain (missing parts from reference TRBV28 and TRBJ2-7): DVKVTQSSRYLVKRTGEKVFLECVQDMDHENMFWYRQDPGLGLRLIYFSYDVKMKEKGDIPEGYSVSREKKERFSLILESASTNQTSMYLCASTHSGINGGEQYFGPGTRLTVT.

The chain recombines TRBV20-1 with TRBJ1-1; D call uncertain. The V and J ends lost 6 bases and 1 base respectively, with 15 bases between them. Germline V lookup: CDR1 DFQATT, CDR2 SNEGSKA (reference sequence). The CDR3 is 14 residues long. The CDR3 DNA is TGCAGTGCAATTCAAACTCCACCGAACACTGAAGCTTTCTTT. Residues: CSAIQTPPNTEAFF.

This clonotype was detected many times. The rearrangement joins TRBV3-1 to TRBJ1-2; TRBD1 agrees at 11 bases. CDR1 and CDR2 (germline): LGHDT, YNNKEL (reference sequence). Trimming took 4 bases from V and 6 from J; bases not matched to a gene: 10. The CDR3 is 16 residues long. CDR3 sequence (DNA): TGTGCCAGCAGCCTCCTTGAGGGACAGGGGGACGATGGCTACACCTTC. Encoded protein: CASSLLEGQGDDGYTF.

The chain couples TRBV12-3 or TRBV12-4 to TRBJ1-2; possible D gene TRBD1, 5 bases. CDR3 size: 15 residues. Trimming pared 5 bases from V and 9 bases from J, leaving 22 bases between. CDR3 amino acids: CASSAQGTLRTSYTF. The CDR3 DNA follows: TGTGCCAGCAGTGCCCAGGGAACCCTTCGAACAAGCTACACCTTC.

This clonotype was counted many times. J is TRBJ2-1 and V is TRBV30; possible D gene TRBD2, 5 bases. The CDR3 runs 13 residues. Trimming removed 0 bases at V and 9 bases at J, with 12 bases between. Germline-derived CDR1 and CDR2 are GTSNPN and SVGIG (reference sequence). CDR3 nucleotide sequence: TGTGCCTGGAGTGTACGAGGGCCGAGTGAGCAGTTCTTC. Its translation is CAWSVRGPSEQFF.

In this sample, this clonotype turned up many times. The chain uses TRBV5-1 and TRBJ2-1, with 9 bases fitting TRBD2. The CDR3 runs to 13 residues. V was pared by 5 bases and J by 6 bases, with 3 bases of the junction left unmatched. CDR1 is SGHRS and CDR2 is YFSETQ in the germline V gene. This CDR3 is CASRLAGLNEQFF. CDR3 DNA sequence: TGCGCCAGCAGACTAGCGGGCCTCAATGAGCAGTTCTTC.

The genes are TRBV25-1 and TRBJ2-5, with a weak D call TRBD2 (6 bases). The V end lost 3 bases, the J end lost 5 bases, and 22 bases lay between the germline ends. CDR1 MGHDK and CDR2 SYGVNS come from the germline V gene. The CDR3 has 17 amino acids. The DNA for the CDR3 is TGTGCCAGCAGTGATGGCGGGACCGTCAAGAAGAAGGAGACCCAGTACTTC. It is translated as CASSDGGTVKKKETQYF.

The table lists this clonotype with many counts. The CDR3 nucleotides read TGTGCCAGCAGACGGACTAGCGGAAACTCCTACACAGATACGCAGTATTTT. Amino acid sequence: CASRRTSGNSYTDTQYF. The gene calls are TRBV7-9 and TRBJ2-3, with TRBD2 matching 10 bases. With 6 bases clipped from V and 2 bases from J, the junction kept 11 bases outside the gene matches. Germline V gene lookup returns CDR1 SEHNR and CDR2 FQNEAQ (reference sequence). The CDR3 runs to 17 residues.

This clonotype was observed at least ten times. The V and J genes are TRBV4-1 and TRBJ1-6, with D possibly TRBD1 on 5 matching bases. The CDR3 is 15 residues long. V lost 0 bases, J lost 9 bases, and 12 bases lay in between. Germline V CDR1 and CDR2: MGHRA, YSYEKL. CDR3 sequence: CASSQDGTTSSPLHF. The CDR3 DNA reads as TGCGCCAGCAGCCAAGATGGGACGACGAGTTCACCCCTCCACTTT.

Ten or more counts support this clonotype. The chain recombines TRBV11-1 with TRBJ1-1; maybe TRBD1 (6 bases). The CDR3 covers 15 residues. Trimming stripped 5 bases from V and 3 bases from J, with 16 bases between. Per the germline V gene, CDR1 is SGHAT and CDR2 is FQDESV (reference sequence). This CDR3 reads CASSNPGQTHTEAFF. The CDR3 DNA is TGTGCCAGCAGCAACCCGGGACAAACCCACACTGAAGCTTTCTTT.

The rearrangement uses TRBV2 and TRBJ1-2; the match to TRBD1 covers 11 bases. Germline V gene sequence: CDR1 SNHLY, CDR2 FYNNEI. V was clipped by 5 bases and J by 8 bases; unmatched bases: 7. The CDR3 extends over 14 amino acids. The chain's CDR3 is CASSTQGQGGGYTF. The CDR3 DNA follows: TGTGCCAGCAGTACCCAGGGACAGGGGGGCGGCTACACCTTC.

This sequence joins TRBV28 and TRBJ2-7; tentative D call: TRBD2 (5 bases). Trimming took off 5 bases at V and 7 bases at J, with 18 bases between the two ends. Germline CDR1 and CDR2: MDHEN and SYDVKM. The CDR3 has 14 amino acids. DNA of the CDR3: TGTGCCAGCAGTCTCGTAGGGAGACCGGGGGAGCAGTACTTC. The encoded protein is CASSLVGRPGEQYF.

The chain is built from TRBV30 and TRBJ1-5; a possible D gene is TRBD1 (6 bases). Germline V lookup: CDR1 GTSNPN, CDR2 SVGIG (reference sequence). With 5 bases removed from V and 6 bases from J, the gap between germline ends came to 14 bases. This CDR3 comprises 13 residues. CDR3 amino acids: CAWQTGGGQPQHF. The CDR3 DNA sequence: TGTGCCTGGCAGACAGGAGGAGGTCAGCCCCAGCATTTT.

This chain uses TRBV6-1 with TRBJ1-1; D is possibly TRBD1 (5 bases). The CDR3 length is 13 residues. V dropped 5 bases and J dropped 6 bases, with 13 bases sitting between them. Per germline, CDR1 MNHNS and CDR2 SASEGT. Here the CDR3 reads CASSNRREAEAFF. Here the CDR3 DNA reads TGTGCCAGCAGTAACCGCAGGGAGGCTGAAGCTTTCTTT.

The V gene is TRBV27, the J gene TRBJ1-4, with 10 bases matching TRBD1. The CDR3 loop spans 16 amino acids. Germline CDR1 MNHEY, CDR2 SMNVEV (reference sequence). Losses at the gene ends were 3 bases for V and 7 bases for J; bases not matched to a gene: 8. CDR3 coding DNA: TGTGCCAGCAGTTTTGACAGGGGGCGACTGGGTGAAAAACTGTTTTTT. As protein: CASSFDRGRLGEKLFF.

The CDR3 is CAISVREDSYNEQFF. CDR3 in DNA: TGTGCCATCAGCGTTCGGGAGGACTCCTACAATGAGCAGTTCTTC. The J gene is TRBJ2-1, the V gene TRBV10-3; 7 nucleotides align to TRBD2. Germline trimming cut 6 bases from V and 0 bases from J; bases unmatched to any gene: 5. CDR3 size: 15 residues. Germline CDR1 ENHRY, CDR2 SYGVKD.

The chain joins TRBV29-1 to TRBJ2-1; D ambiguous. The CDR3 length is 12 residues. Trimming took off 0 bases at V and 8 bases at J, with 8 bases between the two ends. Germline CDR1 is SQVTM and CDR2 is ANQGSEA. Here the CDR3 DNA reads TGCAGCGTTGAAGACGGTGGCGATGAGCAGTTCTTC. Translation gives CSVEDGGDEQFF.